This record concerns one TCR beta chain sequence. This clonotype was detected ten times or more. Its antigen specificity is not known. No clone much larger than this one lies a single base away; base qualities are absent. The TCR beta CDR3 regions were amplified from RNA transcripts. The first round of RT-PCR for the TCR CDR3 was performed with the HTBI primer set and the Qiagen OneStep RT-PCR kit. A second multiplex PCR round built the libraries, followed by size selection and purification. Sequencing of the libraries was done on an Illumina HiSeq2000 using paired-end 100 bp reads. Under the source paper's analysis protocol: Raw data were processed with SOAPnuke, discarding reads with adapters, uncalled bases, mean Phred below 15, or no exact constant-primer or identifier match. High-quality paired reads were merged with COPE v1.2.5, and unique nucleotide sequences were defined as clonotypes. MiTCR v1.1 was used to align the clonotypes against IMGT TRBV, TRBD and TRBJ reference segments. The analysis included only V-J combinations with a frequency above 0.0001, which together covered roughly 99% of the repertoires. A TCS score was defined as the ratio between F50 (clonal expansion) and ExV (chaos), using BLOSUM62-based TCRdist between CDR3 peptides within each V-J. Welch's t-statistics and random forest reduced around 510 V-J features to roughly 13, which were used in a naive Bayes classifier (R e1071). Thyroid-blood repertoire similarity was quantified with the Morisita-Horn index. The raw public data were reprocessed by TCRdb itself: fastp quality trimming at Q25, MiXCR clonotype calling, in-frame beta chains only. Every distinct CDR3 protein forms one entry, paired with its most common genes and DNA. What appears here as the V and J calls and clone size reflects TCRdb's work, not the paper's. Across this sample there are 550,000 to 700,000 distinct CDR3 sequences, with around 46% seen only once. 15% to 20% of the sample rests with the top ten.

The entry originates in a study of T cells in Graves' hyperthyroidism and ophthalmopathy (dated by TCRdb to 2018 to 2020). For the study in its entirety: To identify TCR V-J signatures that set the groups apart, the researchers used a discovery cohort of about a hundred patients, made up of approximately 43 with Graves' ophthalmopathy and 57 with stable Graves' hyperthyroidism. TCR Vbeta CDR3 sequencing of fewer than 150 peripheral blood samples (under 45 ophthalmopathy, over 70 hyperthyroidism and approximately 17 progressor patients) is reported in the paper. Prospective prediction of ophthalmopathy was tested in an independent validation cohort consisting of 18 hyperthyroidism patients and some 16 patients who later progressed to ophthalmopathy. The 95 to 100 discovery patients were randomly divided into training and test sets at a 7:3 ratio. Once sampling was done, hyperthyroidism patients were given methimazole at a starting dose of 30 mg daily, whereas ophthalmopathy patients were given high-dose intravenous methylprednisolone. In more than 5 Graves' hyperthyroidism patients, the study also compared T-cell repertoires from thyroid tissue with T-cell repertoires from blood. Summary of the overall study and its limitations: Sample size was not statistically predetermined, and blinding of investigators to group allocation was not performed. During validation, the model predicted progression to ophthalmopathy a median of about 5.9 months ahead of onset, with around 71% sensitivity and roughly 72% specificity. In cross-validation, a model built on a 13 V-J signature told ophthalmopathy apart from stable hyperthyroidism with less than 90% sensitivity and roughly 81% specificity, and in testing the same model reached 80%/75%. Blood samples also contained most of the expanded thyroid clonotypes (frequency above 0.001), which suggests that blood repertoires may reflect thyroid immune responses.

Any patient with an uncontrolled infection, another autoimmune disease, pregnancy or lactation was excluded. Diagnoses relied on clinical symptoms, serum thyroxine and TRAb, thyroid ultrasound and orbital computed tomography. Trizol reagent was used to extract total RNA, and RNA quality was then checked on an Agilent 2100 Bioanalyzer. From its cysteine to its phenylalanine, the CDR3 spans 16 amino acids. The retained sequence is limited to the CDR3, 48 bases, with the frame set at the first base. Relative to germline, V is missing 1 base and J is missing 2 bases, with 7 bases of the junction outside any gene match. The germline V gene (reference sequence) sets CDR1 to SEHNR and CDR2 to FQNEAQ.

The sequence is built from TRBV7-9 and TRBJ2-5, and TRBD2 aligns with 7 junction nucleotides. The receptor comes from an adult woman with Graves' disease, either hyperthyroidism or ophthalmopathy (not recorded which). Sequenced sample: peripheral blood or thyroid tissue (not recorded which). The sequence in DNA is TGTGCCAGCAGCTTAGGAGCTGGACTAGTTCAAGAGACCCAGTACTTC. The resulting protein is CASSLGAGLVQETQYF.